This passage covers 5 T cell receptor beta chains from one sample sequenced in a study of CD8+CD57+ T cells in acquired aplastic anemia. CDR3 and TCR beta VDJ profiling relied on genomic DNA as the template. One entry per CDR3 protein results from TCRdb running MiXCR on the reads. The repertoire holds roughly 130,000 distinct CDR3 sequences, with around 50% as singletons. The sample comprised sorted CD4+, CD8+, or CD8+CD57+ T cells (not recorded which) from PBMCs. The source is a human donor in good health, serving as a control.

The genes are TRBV19 and TRBJ1-6; D is uncertain. Per the germline V gene, CDR1 is LNHDA and CDR2 is SQIVND (reference sequence). V shed 11 bases and J shed 10 bases, with 24 bases lying between them. The CDR3 totals 15 residues. Here the CDR3 reads CAWSVLVGGGSPLHF. The CDR3 DNA reads TGTGCCTGGAGTGTACTAGTCGGAGGAGGGTCACCCCTCCACTTT.

This clonotype appeared a few times. CDR3 nucleotides: TGCAGCGTGAGACCGGGACTGAAGTACGAGCAGTACTTC. It specifies CSVRPGLKYEQYF. The chain joins TRBV29-1 to TRBJ2-7, with D maybe TRBD2 (6 bases). This CDR3 is 13 amino acids long. V was clipped by 6 bases and J by 4 bases, with 16 bases between them. Germline V gene sequence: CDR1 SQVTM, CDR2 ANQGSEA.

Concerning this clonotype: At one end the junction does not follow the germline gene, possibly because of a read error. This chain connects TRBV6-2 or TRBV6-3 to TRBJ2-7, with 12 positions matching TRBD1. CDR1 and CDR2 (germline): MNHEY, SVGEGT. This CDR3 comprises 18 residues. The CDR3 DNA follows: TGTGCCAGCAGTTACTCGATTGAAGGGACAGGGGGCGCGTACGAGCGGTACTTC. Its protein is CASSYSIEGTGGAYERYF.

At least ten counts were recorded for this clonotype. This sequence joins TRBV6-2 or TRBV6-3 and TRBJ1-2, with D possibly TRBD1 on 6 matching bases. The CDR3 has 12 residues. Trimming removed 7 bases from V and 5 bases from J, with 11 bases in between. CDR1 is MNHEY, CDR2 SVGEGT, per germline. CDR3 loop: CASTPDSYGYTF. The DNA for the CDR3 is TGTGCCAGCACTCCGGACAGTTATGGCTACACCTTC.

This clonotype was seen more than once but under ten times. The chain couples TRBV28 to TRBJ1-6; 9 positions match TRBD1. CDR1 is MDHEN, CDR2 SYDVKM, per germline. V lost 5 bases and J lost 7; bases outside the gene matches: 6. The CDR3 totals 15 residues. The DNA of the CDR3 is TGTGCCAGCAGTGCCCCAGGGACAGGGAATTCACCCCTCCACTTT. This codes for CASSAPGTGNSPLHF.